A selection of T cell receptor beta chains follows, all from one sample in a study of molecular identifiers for immune sequencing clone quantification. From the PCR reads, TCRdb called clonotypes with MiXCR, one entry per CDR3 protein. Of roughly 100,000 distinct CDR3 sequences detected, 35% appear once; the ten largest clones hold about 9.7%. Source material: naive CD8+ T cells from blood, with Jurkat cell RNA spiked in. The receptor source for this set is a human donor in good health. Some libraries in this study had Jurkat cell RNA spiked in. The CDR3 runs from the conserved cysteine through the conserved F or W. D genes are given only for firm matches. Clone size is not always given. Where it is, it says once, few, many or a class for expanded clones.

>TRBJ2-5|few|TRBD1|TRBV12-3/TRBV12-4
CASSGGTGVETQYF
TGTGCCAGCAGCGGGGGGACAGGGGTGGAGACCCAGTACTTC
>TRBJ2-3|.|.|TRBV27
CASSPVLTDTQYF
TGTGCCAGCAGTCCAGTACTCACAGATACGCAGTATTTT
>TRBJ2-1|.|TRBD1|TRBV7-9
CANGQGVNEQFF
TGTGCCAACGGACAGGGAGTTAATGAGCAGTTCTTC
>TRBJ2-2|.|.|TRBV14
CASSPIGTHNTGELFF
TGTGCCAGCAGCCCCATTGGGACTCATAACACCGGGGAGCTGTTTTTT
>TRBJ2-2|.|.|TRBV4-3
CASSPGGGASGELFF
TGCGCCAGCAGCCCCGGGGGCGGCGCCTCCGGGGAGCTGTTTTTT
>TRBJ2-4|.|.|TRBV5-6
CASSGGRGRFDIQYF
TGTGCCAGCAGCGGGGGCAGGGGAAGGTTTGACATTCAGTACTTC
>TRBJ2-3|many|.|TRBV28
CASSFDQGTQYF
TGTGCCAGCAGTTTTGATCAGGGTACGCAGTATTTT
>TRBJ2-3|.|TRBD1|TRBV15
CATRGTGTTDTQYF
TGTGCCACCCGCGGGACAGGAACCACAGATACGCAGTATTTT
>TRBJ2-5|.|TRBD1|TRBV7-8
CASSSSGTAYF
TGTGCCAGCAGCTCCTCCGGGACAGCGTACTTC
>TRBJ2-7|few|.|TRBV7-9
CASSLEGSSYEQYF
TGTGCCAGCAGCTTAGAGGGAAGCTCCTACGAGCAGTACTTC
>TRBJ2-1|few|.|TRBV11-2
CASSSPVVGRIDSYNEQFF
TGTGCCAGCAGCTCCCCCGTAGTCGGTCGCATCGACTCCTACAATGAGCAGTTCTTC
>TRBJ1-2|many|.|TRBV28
CASSLLPKGNYGYTF
TGTGCCAGCAGTTTACTCCCGAAGGGAAACTATGGCTACACCTTC
>TRBJ2-1|few|TRBD2|TRBV5-3
CASTILADYNEQFF
TGTGCCAGCACTATACTAGCGGATTACAATGAGCAGTTCTTC
>TRBJ2-2|.|.|TRBV4-1
CASSQGPLDTGELFF
TGCGCCAGCAGCCAAGGCCCTCTGGACACCGGGGAGCTGTTTTTT
>TRBJ2-7|few|.|TRBV20-1
CSASLGPRPYEQYF
TGCAGTGCTAGTCTAGGGCCAAGGCCCTACGAGCAGTACTTC
>TRBJ2-7|once|.|TRBV12-3/TRBV12-4
CASSSIGEQYF
TGTGCCAGCAGCTCGATCGGCGAGCAGTACTTC
>TRBJ2-3|once|.|TRBV6-2/TRBV6-3
CASTLSGQPDTQYF
TGTGCCAGCACCCTATCCGGTCAGCCAGATACGCAGTATTTT
>TRBJ2-5|few|.|TRBV6-6
CASSYSTLGNQETQYF
TGTGCCAGCAGTTACTCGACTCTTGGGAACCAAGAGACCCAGTACTTC
>TRBJ2-5|once|TRBD2|TRBV12-3/TRBV12-4
CASSFYSGGDQETQYF
TGTGCCAGCAGTTTCTATAGCGGGGGAGACCAAGAGACCCAGTACTTC